One sample yielded the 24 T cell receptor beta chains listed below, sequenced in a study of cytomegalovirus exposure and HLA in healthy donors. The PCR contained 60 Vbeta and 13 Jbeta primers. Only in-frame clones appear in the TCRdb table, and some are missing; sequencing was by immunoSEQ multiplex PCR. The profile shows about 130,000 clones, under 90% of them singletons. Sample: PBMCs. These receptors were taken from a woman in her forties in good health and CMV-seronegative.

The chain combines TRBV5-6 with TRBJ2-5; TRBD1 might be the D (6 bases). Trimming left V 4 bases short and J 9 bases short, with 22 bases between. Germline V gene lookup returns CDR1 SGHDT and CDR2 YYEEEE. The CDR3 has 15 amino acids. The CDR3 DNA reads TGTGCCAGCAGCCCGGAGACAGGTGCGAAGGAGGCCCAGTACTTC. It is translated as CASSPETGAKEAQYF. The variable domain in full, with the rest retrieved from reference TRBV5-6 and TRBJ2-5, is DAGVTQSPTHLIKTRGQQVTLRCSPKSGHDTVSWYQQALGQGPQFIFQYYEEEERQRGNFPDRFSGHQFPNYSSELNVNALLLGDSALYLCASSPETGAKEAQYFGPGTRLLVL.

The chain joins TRBV12-5 to TRBJ2-1; 9 bases match TRBD2. The CDR3 runs 16 residues. Trimming removed 5 bases from V and 5 bases from J; junction bases left unmatched: 10. Germline CDR1 LGHNT, CDR2 FRNRAP. The CDR3 protein is CASGRESGRKNNEQFF. In DNA form, the CDR3 reads TGTGCTAGTGGTCGTGAGAGCGGGAGGAAAAACAATGAGCAGTTCTTC.

The V gene is TRBV27, the J gene TRBJ2-2; TRBD2 agrees at 11 bases. Germline CDR1 and CDR2: MNHEY and SMNVEV (reference sequence). The CDR3 is made up of 16 amino acids. Losses at the gene ends were 5 bases for V and 6 bases for J; bases not matched to a gene: 8. The chain's CDR3 is CASSPLAGGPSGELFF. Here the CDR3 DNA reads TGTGCCAGCAGTCCCTTAGCGGGGGGGCCTTCCGGGGAGCTGTTTTTT.

The chain is built from TRBV7-8 and TRBJ2-7; 9 nucleotides align to TRBD2. Germline CDR1 and CDR2: SGHVS and FQNEAQ. V was clipped by 2 bases and J by 4 bases; unmatched bases: 9. The CDR3 runs to 16 residues. The CDR3 reads CASSLPPGLAMYEQYF. CDR3 DNA sequence: TGTGCCAGCAGCTTACCTCCGGGACTAGCTATGTACGAGCAGTACTTC.

This chain uses TRBV7-8 with TRBJ1-5, with 10 bases fitting TRBD1. The V segment lost 4 bases and the J segment 6 bases; nucleotides outside the gene matches: 3. This CDR3 has 14 amino acids. Per germline, CDR1 SGHVS and CDR2 FQNEAQ. CDR3 amino acids: CASSWDRGGQPQHF. For the CDR3, the DNA is TGTGCCAGCAGCTGGGACAGGGGTGGTCAGCCCCAGCATTTT.

The chain employs TRBV5-1 and TRBJ1-1; D unresolved. The CDR3 length is 15 residues. Trimming stripped 0 bases from V and 6 bases from J, with 15 bases between. Germline CDR1 and CDR2: SGHRS and YFSETQ. CDR3 sequence (DNA): TGCGCCAGCAGCTTGGGTCGACCGGGAGCGGCTGAAGCTTTCTTT. Its translation: CASSLGRPGAAEAFF.

Here the CDR3 reads CASSIGLAPEQFF. CDR3 nucleotides: TGTGCCAGTAGTATAGGGCTAGCCCCGGAGCAGTTCTTC. The J gene is TRBJ2-1, the V gene TRBV19; TRBD2 might be the D (5 bases). Germline V lookup: CDR1 LNHDA, CDR2 SQIVND (reference sequence). CDR3 length equals 13 residues. The ends were cut back, 1 base at V and 10 bases at J, with 11 bases in the middle.

The V gene is TRBV6-5, the J gene TRBJ2-7; 9 bases match TRBD2. Unmatched junction bases numbered 3, after V lost 6 bases and J lost 0 bases. CDR3 length: 14 residues. Germline V gene lookup returns CDR1 MNHEY and CDR2 SVGAGI. CDR3: CASRSGGSSYEQYF. The CDR3, as DNA: TGTGCCAGCAGGAGCGGGGGGAGCTCCTACGAGCAGTACTTC.

The chain joins TRBV18 to TRBJ1-2; no firm D call. The CDR3 totals 13 residues. V was pared by 2 bases and J by 4 bases, with 8 bases between. CDR1 and CDR2 from the germline V gene are KGHSH and LQKENI. The CDR3 DNA follows: TGTGCCAGCTCACCAGAATCCAGCTATGGCTACACCTTC. This encodes CASSPESSYGYTF.

This clone showed up just a few times. The chain recombines TRBV6-5 with TRBJ2-1; 11 nucleotides line up with TRBD2. The CDR3 length is 15 residues. V trimming: 0 bases; J trimming: 6 bases; junction bases outside the gene matches: 1. The germline CDR1 and CDR2 sequences are MNHEY and SVGAGI. CDR3 sequence reads: CASSYSLAGVNEQFF. CDR3 DNA sequence: TGTGCCAGCAGTTACTCACTAGCGGGAGTCAATGAGCAGTTCTTC.

Here the CDR3 reads CASSQGGQIYEQYF. The CDR3 DNA sequence: TGTGCCAGCAGCCAAGGGGGACAGATCTACGAGCAGTACTTC. The rearrangement uses TRBV4-2 and TRBJ2-7; 7 bases line up with TRBD1. Germline V gene sequence: CDR1 LGHNA, CDR2 YNFKEQ. V gave up 1 base and J gave up 3 bases; unmatched junction bases: 3. The CDR3 contains 14 residues.

This clone came up a few times. V usage is TRBV10-3 and J usage is TRBJ2-6; TRBD1 aligns across 9 bases. The germline V gene encodes CDR1 ENHRY and CDR2 SYGVKD. The V gene end was trimmed by 4 bases and the J gene end by 0 bases; junction bases not matched to a gene: 4. The CDR3 loop spans 17 amino acids. For the CDR3, the DNA is TGTGCCATCAGTGGACAGGGGGATGACTCTGGGGCCAACGTCCTGACTTTC. This sequence encodes CAISGQGDDSGANVLTF.

The chain is built from TRBV13 and TRBJ2-5; 14 positions match TRBD2. This CDR3 is built from 16 residues. V was pared by 5 bases and J by 5 bases, with 7 bases of the junction left unmatched. CDR1 is PRHDT, CDR2 FYEKMQ, per germline (reference sequence). The CDR3 nucleotides are TGTGCCAGCAGCCTGGGGACTAGCGGGAGTCCGGAGACCCAGTACTTC. Its protein product is CASSLGTSGSPETQYF.

The CDR3, as DNA: TGTGCCAGCAGCCGCGATGGACAGGGGTTGCCGAACACTGAAGCTTTCTTT. As protein: CASSRDGQGLPNTEAFF. The chain links TRBV7-9 to TRBJ1-1; 9 bases line up with TRBD1. Germline CDR1 reads SEHNR; CDR2 reads FQNEAQ (reference sequence). This CDR3 region has 17 residues. Trimming removed 5 bases from V and 1 base from J; junction bases left unmatched: 11.

The rearrangement joins TRBV19 to TRBJ2-7; D is perhaps TRBD1 (5 bases). Germline V CDR1 and CDR2: LNHDA, SQIVND (reference sequence). Trimming took off 3 bases at V and 2 bases at J, with 17 bases between the two ends. There are 16 residues in the CDR3. The CDR3 DNA reads TGTGCCAGTAGTATCGACAGTAACCATATGGCCTACGAGCAGTACTTC. This translates into CASSIDSNHMAYEQYF.

This clone was recorded only once. The V call is TRBV4-3, the J call TRBJ2-2; 7 bases match TRBD1. Germline V gene sequence: CDR1 LGHNA, CDR2 YSLEER. The length of the CDR3 is 16 residues. V shed 0 bases and J 0 bases; nucleotides not matched to a gene: 1. The CDR3 DNA follows: TGCGCCAGCAGCCAAGATGGGACAGCGAACACCGGGGAGCTGTTTTTT. Protein: CASSQDGTANTGELFF.

This CDR3 is CASSLHRASTDTQYF. CDR3 coding DNA: TGTGCCAGCAGCTTACACCGCGCTAGCACAGATACGCAGTATTTT. The V gene is TRBV7-3, the J gene TRBJ2-3; D is ambiguous. Deletions cut 2 bases from V and 0 bases from J, with 9 bases between. Germline assignment: CDR1 SGHTA and CDR2 FQGTGA. The CDR3 contains 15 residues.

The CDR3 region has the DNA TGTGCCAGCGGTCGCGGGGTGAACAATGAGCAGTTCTTC. Its translation: CASGRGVNNEQFF. The gene calls are TRBV7-9 and TRBJ2-1; possibly TRBD2 for D (6 bases). V gave up 8 bases and J gave up 5 bases, with 13 bases separating them. Germline-derived CDR1 and CDR2 are SEHNR and FQNEAQ (reference sequence). The CDR3 loop spans 13 amino acids. Full variable domain (remainder filled in from reference TRBV7-9 and TRBJ2-1): DTGVSQNPRHKITKRGQNVTFRCDPISEHNRLYWYRQTLGQGPEFLTYFQNEAQLEKSRLLSDRFSAERPKGSFSTLEIQRTEQGDSAMYLCASGRGVNNEQFFGPGTRLTVL.

The chain has TRBV15 and TRBJ1-1; D unresolved. V lost 1 base, J lost 1 base, and 7 bases lay in between. Per germline, CDR1 LNHNV and CDR2 YYDKDF (reference sequence). The CDR3 is made up of 14 amino acids. This chain's CDR3 is CATSRGAANTEAFF. The CDR3 DNA reads as TGTGCCACCAGCAGAGGGGCAGCGAACACTGAAGCTTTCTTT.

The genes are TRBV11-1 and TRBJ2-3; 14 positions agree with TRBD2. V shed 5 bases and J 6 bases; nucleotides not matched to a gene: 4. Germline CDR1 SGHAT, CDR2 FQDESV (reference sequence). There are 15 residues in the CDR3. CDR3 DNA sequence: TGTGCCAGCAGCAGGGGACTAGCGGGAGTGGATACGCAGTATTTT. Residues: CASSRGLAGVDTQYF.

This clone was observed a handful of times. The gene calls are TRBV9 and TRBJ2-1; maybe TRBD2 (7 bases). The CDR3 is 12 residues long. Germline assignment: CDR1 SGDLS and CDR2 YYNGEE. V was trimmed by 4 bases and J by 9 bases, leaving 11 bases between them. CDR3 in DNA: TGTGCCAGCAGCTCCGGGGGGCTTGAGCAGTTCTTC. This translates into CASSSGGLEQFF.

In this sample, this clone turned up a few times. J is TRBJ2-7 and V is TRBV18, with 10 positions matching TRBD2. In germline, CDR1 is KGHSH, CDR2 LQKENI. The length of the CDR3 is 16 residues. V lost 3 bases to trimming and J lost 5 bases; unmatched junction nucleotides: 10. The CDR3 coding sequence is TGTGCCAGCTCACCGTCTTCTAGCGGGGGCTTCAACGAGCAGTACTTC. Its translation is CASSPSSSGGFNEQYF.

The V and J genes are TRBV5-4 and TRBJ2-3, with 11 bases identical to TRBD2. The CDR3 is 13 amino acids. V was clipped by 5 bases and J by 6 bases; unmatched bases: 2. The germline CDR1 and CDR2 sequences are SGHNT and YYREEE (reference sequence). In DNA, the CDR3 is TGTGCCAGCAGTGCTAGCGGGGGGGATACGCAGTATTTT. Its protein is CASSASGGDTQYF. The variable domain in full, with the rest retrieved from reference TRBV5-4 and TRBJ2-3, is ETGVTQSPTHLIKTRGQQVTLRCSSQSGHNTVSWYQQALGQGPQFIFQYYREEENGRGNFPPRFSGLQFPNYSSELNVNALELDDSALYLCASSASGGDTQYFGPGTRLTVL.

The chain combines TRBV7-2 with TRBJ2-5, with 11 bases that match TRBD2. The better agreement between TRBJ2-7 and the DNA end casts doubt on the J call. CDR1 is SGHTA, CDR2 FQGNSA, per germline. The CDR3 has 16 amino acids. In DNA, the CDR3 is TGTGCCAGCAGCTTAGCGAAACTAGCGGGAGCGGACGAGCAGTACTTC. Translated, it gives CASSLAKLAGADEQYF.